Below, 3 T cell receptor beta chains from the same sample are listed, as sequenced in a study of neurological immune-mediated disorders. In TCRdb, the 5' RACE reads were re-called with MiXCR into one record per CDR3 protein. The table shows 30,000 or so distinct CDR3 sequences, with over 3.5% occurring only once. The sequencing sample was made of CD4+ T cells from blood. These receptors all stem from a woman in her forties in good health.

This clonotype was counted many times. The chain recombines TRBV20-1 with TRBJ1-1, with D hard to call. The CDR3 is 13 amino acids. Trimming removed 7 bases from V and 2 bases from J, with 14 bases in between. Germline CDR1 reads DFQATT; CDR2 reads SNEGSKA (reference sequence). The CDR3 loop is CSVPFPLNTEAFF. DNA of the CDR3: TGCAGTGTACCCTTTCCACTTAACACTGAAGCTTTCTTT.

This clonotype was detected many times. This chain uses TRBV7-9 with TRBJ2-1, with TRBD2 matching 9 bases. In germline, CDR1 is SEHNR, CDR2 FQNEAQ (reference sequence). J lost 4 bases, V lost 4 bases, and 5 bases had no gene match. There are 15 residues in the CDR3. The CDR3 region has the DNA TGTGCCAGCAGCTACAGACTAGCGGTATACAATGAGCAGTTCTTC. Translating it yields CASSYRLAVYNEQFF.

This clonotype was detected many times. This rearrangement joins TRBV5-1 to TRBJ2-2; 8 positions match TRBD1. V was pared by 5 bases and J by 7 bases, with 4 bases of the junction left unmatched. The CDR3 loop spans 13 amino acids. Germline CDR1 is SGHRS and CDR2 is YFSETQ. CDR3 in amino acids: CASRLQGDGELFF. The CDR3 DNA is TGCGCCAGCAGGCTACAGGGGGACGGGGAGCTGTTTTTT.